The next 32 T cell receptor beta chains were all read from a single sample in a study of patients and donors after allogeneic stem cell transplantation. Each CDR3 protein gets one entry after TCRdb re-called the RT-PCR reads with MiXCR. The table lists roughly 940,000 distinct CDR3 sequences, over 15% of them singletons. Sequencing was performed on blood, either unsorted or a sorted T cell fraction (not recorded which). The source of these receptors is a human donor who was either an allogeneic HSCT recipient or a stem cell or donor lymphocyte infusion donor (not recorded which). It is not recorded whose cells these are; they may come from a transplant donor.

This chain connects TRBV12-3 or TRBV12-4 to TRBJ2-4; no clear D. This CDR3 is built from 12 residues. The V and J ends lost 7 bases and 2 bases respectively, with 6 bases between them. The CDR3 region is CASKGPKNIQYF. CDR3 DNA sequence: TGTGCCAGCAAGGGCCCCAAAAACATTCAGTACTTC.

This clonotype showed up just a few times. V and J are TRBV15 and TRBJ2-2; weak D call: TRBD1 (6 bases). This CDR3 is built from 17 residues. V lost 4 bases and J lost 5, with 20 bases in between. The germline V gene has CDR1 LNHNV and CDR2 YYDKDF (reference sequence). CDR3 coding DNA: TGTGCCACCAGCATAGAACCGAAGACAGGAGCTACCGGGGAGCTGTTTTTT. As protein: CATSIEPKTGATGELFF.

This chain connects TRBV13 to TRBJ1-1, with D unresolved. Per germline, CDR1 PRHDT and CDR2 FYEKMQ (reference sequence). V was trimmed by 1 base and J by 7 bases, leaving 19 bases between them. There are 16 residues in the CDR3. The CDR3 DNA reads as TGTGCCAGCAGCTTAGCAACGGTAGGATTTTTTGGTGAAGCTTTCTTT. The encoded protein is CASSLATVGFFGEAFF.

This clonotype was observed a handful of times. The V call is TRBV12-3 or TRBV12-4, the J call TRBJ1-3, with 7 bases aligning to TRBD1. The CDR3 runs to 14 residues. The J segment lost 4 bases and the V segment lost 6 bases, leaving 6 bases of the junction unmatched. CDR3 protein: CASSEQGSGNTIYF. The CDR3 DNA follows: TGTGCCAGCAGCGAACAGGGGTCCGGAAACACCATATATTTT.

This clonotype was detected a few times. This rearrangement joins TRBV24-1 to TRBJ2-1; D is unresolved. CDR3 length: 12 amino acids. The ends were cut back, 1 base at V and 12 bases at J, with 9 bases in the middle. In germline, CDR1 is KGHDR, CDR2 SFDVKD. CDR3 bases: TGTGCCACCAGTGATTTTCGAGGTGTGCAGTTCTTC. Protein product: CATSDFRGVQFF.

This chain connects TRBV6-6 to TRBJ2-7; 7 nucleotides match TRBD1. V was clipped by 5 bases and J by 7 bases; unmatched bases: 8. Germline V gives CDR1 MNHNY, CDR2 SVGAGI (reference sequence). The CDR3 length is 13 residues. The CDR3 sequence is CASSRSTGLEQYF. CDR3 nucleotides: TGTGCCAGCAGTCGCTCGACAGGGCTTGAGCAGTACTTC.

In this sample, this clonotype turned up a few times. The V gene is TRBV29-1, the J gene TRBJ2-1; no firm D call. Germline V CDR1 and CDR2: SQVTM, ANQGSEA. Trimming shortened V by 6 bases and J by 0 bases, and 9 bases separated the two germline ends. The CDR3 sequence is 13 residues long. CDR3 nucleotides: TGCAGCGTAGTTGACAACTCCTACAATGAGCAGTTCTTC. Translated, it gives CSVVDNSYNEQFF.

Only a few counts were recorded for this clonotype. The rearrangement joins TRBV7-9 to TRBJ1-6; D might be TRBD1 (5 bases). CDR3 length: 17 residues. V lost 8 bases, J lost 5 bases, and 22 bases lay in between. Looked up from germline, CDR1 is SEHNR and CDR2 is FQNEAQ (reference sequence). CDR3 loop: CASAKPGRTSHNSPLHF. The CDR3 DNA sequence: TGTGCCAGCGCTAAACCGGGGAGGACATCGCATAATTCACCCCTCCACTTT.

J is TRBJ2-1 and V is TRBV27; perhaps TRBD2 as D (5 bases). V lost 4 bases to trimming and J lost 3 bases, with 10 bases between them. Looked up from germline, CDR1 is MNHEY and CDR2 is SMNVEV (reference sequence). This CDR3 contains 14 residues. This CDR3 reads CASSSPSGYNEQFF. CDR3 coding DNA: TGTGCCAGCAGTTCCCCGAGCGGCTACAATGAGCAGTTCTTC.

This clonotype was observed a few times. The chain has TRBV7-3 and TRBJ2-5, with D uncertain. This CDR3 is built from 13 residues. Germline V gene sequence: CDR1 SGHTA, CDR2 FQGTGA. The V end was cut by 0 bases, the J end by 6 bases, with 8 bases between. The CDR3 loop reads CASSLTRAKTQYF. The CDR3 nucleotides read TGTGCCAGCAGCTTAACGCGAGCAAAGACCCAGTACTTC.

In this sample, this clonotype turned up a few times. The chain recombines TRBV5-1 with TRBJ2-7; D is perhaps TRBD1 (6 bases). The CDR3 has 15 residues. V lost 4 bases and J 0 bases, leaving 14 bases between the germline ends. CDR1 SGHRS and CDR2 YFSETQ come from the germline V gene. Here the CDR3 DNA reads TGCGCCAGCAGCGCCAGGGGTGGGGGCTCCTACGAGCAGTACTTC. This translates into CASSARGGGSYEQYF.

CDR3 loop: CASSYSGTGGTDTQYF. CDR3 sequence (DNA): TGTGCCAGCAGTTATTCCGGGACAGGGGGAACAGATACGCAGTATTTT. The rearrangement uses TRBV6-5 and TRBJ2-3, with 11 nucleotides matching TRBD1. The CDR3 is 16 amino acids. The germline V gene encodes CDR1 MNHEY and CDR2 SVGAGI. Trimming at V came to 3 bases and at J to 3 bases, leaving 5 bases not matched to a gene.

This chain joins TRBV7-3 and TRBJ2-5; TRBD2 agrees at 11 bases. With 5 bases clipped from V and 1 base from J, the junction kept 6 bases outside the gene matches. CDR3 length: 16 amino acids. Germline loops: CDR1 SGHTA, CDR2 FQGTGA. As DNA, the CDR3 is TGTGCCAGCAGCCCCGGACTAGCGGGCCGCCAAGAGACCCAGTACTTC. Translation gives CASSPGLAGRQETQYF.

The CDR3 DNA reads as TGTGCCAGCAGCTGGCTCCAAGGGGGTACTGAAGCTTTCTTT. Encoded protein: CASSWLQGGTEAFF. The V and J genes are TRBV5-6 and TRBJ1-1, with D possibly TRBD1 on 6 matching bases. CDR1 SGHDT and CDR2 YYEEEE come from the germline V gene. This CDR3 has 14 amino acids. V gave up 3 bases and J gave up 5 bases, with 14 bases separating them.

This clonotype has at least ten counts. The chain employs TRBV5-1 and TRBJ1-2, with D perhaps TRBD1 (5 bases). Per germline, CDR1 SGHRS and CDR2 YFSETQ. Trimming cost V 7 bases and J 1 base, with 17 bases left between them. The CDR3 has 15 amino acids. CDR3 in amino acids: CASSSRAESNYGYTF. In DNA, the CDR3 is TGCGCCAGCTCCTCCAGGGCAGAAAGTAACTATGGCTACACCTTC. The complete variable domain, with remaining parts taken from reference TRBV5-1 and TRBJ1-2, reads KAGVTQTPRYLIKTRGQQVTLSCSPISGHRSVSWYQQTPGQGLQFLFEYFSETQRNKGNFPGRFSGRQFSNSRSEMNVSTLELGDSALYLCASSSRAESNYGYTFGSGTRLTVV.

A few counts support this clonotype. This chain uses TRBV12-3 or TRBV12-4 with TRBJ2-3; 7 nucleotides align to TRBD1. The CDR3 consists of 15 residues. Trimming cost V 6 bases and J 0 bases; bases outside gene matches: 6. The CDR3 DNA reads as TGTGCCAGCAGCGAAGGGACAGCTAGCACAGATACGCAGTATTTT. This gives the protein CASSEGTASTDTQYF.

The chain joins TRBV5-1 to TRBJ1-1, with D uncertain. Germline V gene sequence: CDR1 SGHRS, CDR2 YFSETQ. V lost 4 bases to trimming and J lost 1 base, with 17 bases between them. The CDR3 spans 16 residues. CDR3 amino acids: CASSGVEDRGNTEAFF. For the CDR3, the DNA is TGCGCCAGCAGCGGGGTGGAAGATCGAGGGAACACTGAAGCTTTCTTT. The full variable domain, with the rest looked up from reference TRBV5-1 and TRBJ1-1, is KAGVTQTPRYLIKTRGQQVTLSCSPISGHRSVSWYQQTPGQGLQFLFEYFSETQRNKGNFPGRFSGRQFSNSRSEMNVSTLELGDSALYLCASSGVEDRGNTEAFFGQGTRLTVV.

This clonotype was seen more than once but under ten times. The V and J genes are TRBV20-1 and TRBJ2-7; D gene ambiguous. Germline assignment: CDR1 DFQATT and CDR2 SNEGSKA (reference sequence). Trimming shortened V by 1 base and J by 5 bases, and 15 bases separated the two germline ends. The CDR3 has 14 amino acids. CDR3 protein: CSARGVSLLDEQYF. CDR3 DNA: TGCAGTGCTAGAGGGGTTTCCCTACTGGACGAGCAGTACTTC.

This clonotype has only a few counts. This rearrangement joins TRBV29-1 to TRBJ2-7; D possibly matches TRBD1 or TRBD2 (5 bases each). Germline loops: CDR1 SQVTM, CDR2 ANQGSEA. V was shortened by 8 bases and J by 2 bases, with 13 bases between the two germline ends. This CDR3 has 12 residues. CDR3 DNA sequence: TGCAGCCTCCGGGACGAGACCTACGAGCAGTACTTC. This sequence encodes CSLRDETYEQYF.

This clonotype occurred a few times. CDR3 DNA sequence: TGTGCCAGCAGCTTAAGGCAGGGGTCGTACCAGCCCCAGCATTTT. Its translation: CASSLRQGSYQPQHF. V gene TRBV7-2 combines with J gene TRBJ1-5, with TRBD1 as a possible D gene (6 bases). Between the trimmed V and J ends, which lost 2 bases and 7 bases, there was a span of 15 bases. There are 15 residues in the CDR3. CDR1 is SGHTA and CDR2 is FQGNSA in the germline V gene.

In this sample, this clonotype turned up a few times. This chain links TRBV12-3 or TRBV12-4 with TRBJ2-2; 9 bases map to TRBD1. The CDR3 is made up of 15 amino acids. V lost 7 bases to trimming and J lost 2 bases; unmatched junction nucleotides: 5. The CDR3: CASKQTGGNTGELFF. DNA for the CDR3: TGTGCCAGCAAACAAACAGGGGGCAACACCGGGGAGCTGTTTTTT.

The chain carries TRBV6-2 or TRBV6-3 and TRBJ2-2; D is perhaps TRBD1 or TRBD2 (5 bases each). Germline CDR1 and CDR2: MNHEY and SVGEGT. The ends were cut back, 6 bases at V and 1 base at J, with 9 bases in the middle. This CDR3 region has 14 residues. CDR3 bases: TGTGCCAGCAGGGGACGGTTGAACACCGGGGAGCTGTTTTTT. Translated: CASRGRLNTGELFF.

This clonotype was seen ten or more times. The chain has TRBV12-3 or TRBV12-4 and TRBJ2-2; perhaps TRBD2 as D (6 bases). This CDR3 is 14 amino acids long. The V end lost 6 bases, the J end lost 10 bases, and 18 bases lay between the germline ends. CDR3 residues: CASSKRLDQVELFF. As DNA, the CDR3 is TGTGCCAGCAGCAAAAGACTAGATCAGGTGGAGCTGTTTTTT.

This sequence joins TRBV6-1 and TRBJ2-7; D possibly corresponds to TRBD2 (6 bases). Trimming stripped 5 bases from V and 6 bases from J, with 14 bases between. Germline CDR1 MNHNS, CDR2 SASEGT. CDR3 size: 13 residues. CDR3 region: CASSRRVGGEQYF. DNA of the CDR3: TGTGCCAGCAGTCGGAGGGTGGGGGGCGAGCAGTACTTC.

The sample holds many counts of this clonotype. This rearrangement joins TRBV6-6 to TRBJ1-1, with D perhaps TRBD1 (5 bases). This CDR3 spans 13 amino acids. V lost 2 bases and J lost 4, with 8 bases in between. Germline V gene sequence: CDR1 MNHNY, CDR2 SVGAGI (reference sequence). CDR3 loop: CASSYGRGTEAFF. For the CDR3, the DNA is TGTGCCAGCAGTTACGGTAGGGGCACTGAAGCTTTCTTT.

V usage is TRBV12-3 or TRBV12-4 and J usage is TRBJ2-7; D tentatively fits TRBD1 or TRBD2 (5 bases each). CDR3 length equals 11 residues. Trimming took off 8 bases at V and 10 bases at J, with 15 bases between the two ends. CDR3: CASGRRGDQYF. CDR3 sequence (DNA): TGTGCCAGCGGACGTAGAGGGGACCAGTACTTC.

The chain combines TRBV12-3 or TRBV12-4 with TRBJ1-2, with a tentative D call TRBD1 (6 bases). Trimming removed 3 bases from V and 6 bases from J, with 14 bases in between. This CDR3 has 14 residues. CDR3 sequence (DNA): TGTGCCAGCAGTTTTCTTCCAGGGGTGGATGGCTACACCTTC. Its translation is CASSFLPGVDGYTF.

This clonotype turned up a few times. The chain employs TRBV6-1 and TRBJ2-3, with D hard to call. The germline V and J ends were trimmed by 6 bases and 4 bases, with 11 bases remaining between them. The CDR3 is 13 residues long. Germline V gives CDR1 MNHNS, CDR2 SASEGT. CDR3 loop: CASSPLPSDTQYF. The CDR3, as DNA: TGTGCCAGCAGCCCCCTTCCTTCAGATACGCAGTATTTT.

This clonotype was counted only a few times. The V call is TRBV20-1, the J call TRBJ2-1, with 12 bases identical to TRBD2. Per the germline V gene, CDR1 is DFQATT and CDR2 is SNEGSKA (reference sequence). The CDR3 is made up of 14 amino acids. The J segment lost 6 bases and the V segment lost 6 bases, leaving 6 bases of the junction unmatched. The chain's CDR3 is CSALLAGGRNEQFF. CDR3 coding DNA: TGCAGTGCCCTCCTAGCGGGGGGGCGCAATGAGCAGTTCTTC.

This clonotype turned up a few times. J is TRBJ2-1 and V is TRBV5-5, with D perhaps given as TRBD1 or TRBD2 (5 bases each). Germline V lookup: CDR1 SGHKS, CDR2 YYEKEE (reference sequence). Deletions cut 4 bases from V and 0 bases from J, with 11 bases between. This CDR3 has 15 amino acids. CDR3 protein: CASSTGTRSYNEQFF. DNA for the CDR3: TGTGCCAGCAGCACTGGGACCCGCTCCTACAATGAGCAGTTCTTC.

The chain recombines TRBV5-1 with TRBJ1-4; D is unresolved. The CDR3 length is 12 residues. Germline-derived CDR1 and CDR2 are SGHRS and YFSETQ. Trimming took 3 bases from V and 5 from J, leaving 5 bases between them. CDR3 nucleotides: TGCGCCAGCAGCTCTGGAAATGAAAAACTGTTTTTT. Protein: CASSSGNEKLFF.

The V gene is TRBV28, the J gene TRBJ2-2; D could derive from TRBD1 or TRBD2 (6 bases each). Per the germline V gene, CDR1 is MDHEN and CDR2 is SYDVKM. V was pared by 2 bases and J by 5 bases, with 12 bases between. This CDR3 is 15 amino acids long. This CDR3 reads CASSLTGARTGELFF. The DNA of the CDR3 is TGTGCCAGCAGTTTAACGGGGGCGAGGACCGGGGAGCTGTTTTTT.